This TCR beta chain originates from a study of cytomegalovirus exposure and HLA in healthy donors. The CDR3 covers 14 residues. Germline CDR1 and CDR2: SGHRS and YFSETQ. Unmatched junction bases numbered 8, after V lost 3 bases and J lost 8 bases. Of note for this clone: Its antigen is still unknown.

This PCR relied on a set of 60 Vbeta primers and 13 Jbeta primers. In the authors' workflow: Later reanalysis found around 74 million unique TCR beta chains, around 11 million of them shared. Generated by immunoSEQ multiplex PCR, the TCRdb table keeps only in-frame clones and is missing some. V and J calls and clone size are given by that table; D and trimming were obtained from the DNA. The repertoire table contains 150,000 to 200,000 clones. Study outcomes and limitations: With DRB1 most and HLA-C fewest, TCR association rates differed between HLA loci in a later analysis. A later analysis by the authors found several of the most significant clusters apparently linked to common viral pathogens.

The rearrangement joins TRBV5-1 to TRBJ1-2, with 9 bases lining up with TRBD1. The receptor comes from a woman younger than 35 in good health and CMV-seropositive. The specimen sequenced was PBMCs. CDR3 amino acids: CASSSGTGMDGYTF. As DNA, the CDR3 is TGCGCCAGCAGCTCCGGGACAGGGATGGACGGCTACACCTTC.